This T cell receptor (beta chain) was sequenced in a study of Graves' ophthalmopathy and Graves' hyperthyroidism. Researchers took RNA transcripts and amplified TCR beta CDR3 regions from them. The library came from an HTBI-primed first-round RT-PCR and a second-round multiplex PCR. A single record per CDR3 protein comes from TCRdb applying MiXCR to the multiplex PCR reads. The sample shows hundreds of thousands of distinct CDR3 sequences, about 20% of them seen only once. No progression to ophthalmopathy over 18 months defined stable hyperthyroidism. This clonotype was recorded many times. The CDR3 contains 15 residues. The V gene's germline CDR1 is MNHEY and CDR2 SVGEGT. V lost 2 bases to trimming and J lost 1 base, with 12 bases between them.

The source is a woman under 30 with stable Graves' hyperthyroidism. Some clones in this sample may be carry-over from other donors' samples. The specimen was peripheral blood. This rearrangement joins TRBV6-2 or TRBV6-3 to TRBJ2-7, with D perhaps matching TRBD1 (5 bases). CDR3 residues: CASSYPETVSYEQYF. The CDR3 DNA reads TGTGCCAGCAGTTACCCCGAGACAGTTTCCTACGAGCAGTACTTC.